There are a few counts of the clone carrying this T cell receptor (beta chain). The antigen is unknown. Stated time point: peripheral blood 6 weeks after treatment start. The table came from immunoSEQ multiplex PCR; TCRdb's copy has only in-frame clones and leaves some out. The sample lists around 80,000 clones, approximately 90% occurring once. The sample is drawn from a study of PD-L1 blockade in urothelial cancer. Turning to the study itself: When blood samples were assessed, the median T cell count was 120,000 to 150,000. Study results and caveats: Improved survival was predicted by pretreatment blood TCR clonality below the median.

This specimen consisted of PBMCs, obtained around atezolizumab (anti-PD-L1) treatment. The TCR was taken from a woman of 80 years or more with urothelial cancer.

This CDR3 is CASSPPMGHGYEQYF. In DNA form, the CDR3 reads TGTGCCAGCTCACCACCGATGGGGCATGGCTACGAGCAGTACTTC. The chain has TRBV18 and TRBJ2-7; D is possibly TRBD1 (5 bases). Germline V CDR1 and CDR2: KGHSH, LQKENI. The CDR3 contains 15 residues. With 0 bases removed from V and 3 bases from J, the gap between germline ends came to 12 bases.